The text below deals with one T cell receptor (beta chain). V trimming: 3 bases; J trimming: 5 bases; junction bases outside the gene matches: 5. The germline gives CDR1 SEHNR, CDR2 FQNEAQ (reference sequence). The CDR3 extends over 15 amino acids. This sample stems from a study of T cell responses to AZD1222 COVID-19 vaccine. The table came from immunoSEQ multiplex PCR; TCRdb's copy has only in-frame clones and leaves some out. The repertoire consists of about 110,000 clones, with roughly nine tenths occurring once and the leading ten covering around 3.3%. This receptor was taken from an adult in good health. The gene calls are TRBV7-9 and TRBJ2-3; 10 bases agree with TRBD2. Material: peripheral blood, obtained on day 0 of MenACWY control vaccination. The chain's CDR3 is CASSFEAGGQDTQYF. In DNA form, the CDR3 reads TGTGCCAGCAGCTTCGAAGCGGGGGGGCAAGATACGCAGTATTTT. The full variable domain, in which reference TRBV7-9 and TRBJ2-3 provide the parts outside the CDR3, is DTGVSQNPRHKITKRGQNVTFRCDPISEHNRLYWYRQTLGQGPEFLTYFQNEAQLEKSRLLSDRFSAERPKGSFSTLEIQRTEQGDSAMYLCASSFEAGGQDTQYFGPGTRLTVL.